Listed below are T cell receptor beta chains from one sample, sequenced in a study of response to subunit inactivated influenza vaccine. MiXCR, applied by TCRdb to the RT-PCR reads, yields one record per CDR3 protein. Of a few hundred thousand distinct CDR3 sequences in the sample, 12% are singletons; the top ten hold under 10%. Sequencing was performed on non-naive T cells sorted from PBMCs, taken less than 15 days before vaccination. Receptors were obtained from a man over 45 who received an inactivated influenza vaccine. Each CDR3 is given with its conserved first and last residue. The D gene is left open where the match is weak. Clone size is stated in some rows and not others, as once, few, many or a class when expanded.

J gene,clone size,V gene,D gene,CDR3 DNA,CDR3 protein
TRBJ2-1,many,TRBV6-5,TRBD2,TGTGCCAGCAGTTACTCGACTAGCGGGGGGGAGCAGTTCTTC,CASSYSTSGGEQFF
TRBJ2-2,NA,TRBV19,NA,TGTGCCAGTAGTATCCAAGGGGCACCGAACACCGGGGAGCTGTTTTTT,CASSIQGAPNTGELFF
TRBJ2-5,few,TRBV10-3,NA,TGTGCCATCAGTGGGCGGGGTGAAGAGACCCAGTACTTC,CAISGRGEETQYF
TRBJ2-7,NA,TRBV4-3,NA,TGCGCCAGCAGCCAAAGTCTAGGCGGATACTACGAGCAGTACTTC,CASSQSLGGYYEQYF
TRBJ1-2,NA,TRBV12-3/TRBV12-4,NA,TGTGCCAGCTGGACTGGGGGGCTCTATGGCTACACCTTC,CASWTGGLYGYTF
TRBJ1-1,many,TRBV5-1,NA,TGCGCCAGCAGCTTGGGCAGGGAAGCTTTCTTT,CASSLGREAFF
TRBJ2-7,NA,TRBV4-3,TRBD2,TGCGCCAGCAGCCAAAGGCGGGAGAAGTACTACGAGCAGTACTTC,CASSQRREKYYEQYF
TRBJ2-7,NA,TRBV28,NA,TGTGCCAGCAGTTTACAGGGTTACTACGAGCAGTACTTC,CASSLQGYYEQYF
TRBJ2-4,NA,TRBV7-8,TRBD1,TGTGCCAGCAGCGTGACGGGACAGCCAAGCGATTTAGCCAAAAACATTCAGTACTTC,CASSVTGQPSDLAKNIQYF
TRBJ1-1,many,TRBV5-1,NA,TGCGCCAGCAGCTACGACAGCGAGATTGAAGCTTTCTTT,CASSYDSEIEAFF
TRBJ2-7,NA,TRBV14,NA,TGTGCCAGCAGCCAAGGTCAAGGGCTTTCCTACGAGCAGTACTTC,CASSQGQGLSYEQYF
TRBJ2-7,NA,TRBV9,NA,TGTGCCAGCAGCCTATCAGCGGGCCGGAGCTCCTACGAGCAGTACTTC,CASSLSAGRSSYEQYF
TRBJ2-1,many,TRBV12-3/TRBV12-4,NA,TGTGCCACCGGGGACACCTACAATGAGCAGTTCTTC,CATGDTYNEQFF
TRBJ2-1,few,TRBV29-1,NA,TGCAGCGCCGGGGAGGTGCGGTACAATGAGCAGTTCTTC,CSAGEVRYNEQFF
TRBJ2-6,few,TRBV12-3/TRBV12-4,NA,TGTGCCAGCAGCCCGCCACGGGGCGCTTTCCTAGGGTCTGGGGCCAACGTCCTGACTTTC,CASSPPRGAFLGSGANVLTF
TRBJ2-7,many,TRBV20-1,NA,TGCAGTGCTACGGGCTGGAACTCCTACGAGCAGTACTTC,CSATGWNSYEQYF
TRBJ2-2,many,TRBV10-3,NA,TGTGCCATCAGTGAGAGGGACTCCACCGGGGAGCTGTTTTTT,CAISERDSTGELFF
TRBJ2-1,NA,TRBV12-3/TRBV12-4,TRBD1,TGTGCCAGCAGTTTCGAAACAGGGGTCGATGAGCAGTTCTTC,CASSFETGVDEQFF
TRBJ2-7,few,TRBV28,NA,TGTGCCAGCAGTTTAGTGAACGGCTTCACTTACGAGCAGTACTTC,CASSLVNGFTYEQYF
TRBJ2-7,NA,TRBV6-2/TRBV6-3,TRBD2,TGTGCCAGCATGTCTGTTATCCAAGCGGGAGTCCCCTACGAGCAGTACTTC,CASMSVIQAGVPYEQYF
TRBJ1-5,many,TRBV6-2/TRBV6-3,TRBD1,TGTGCCAGCAGTTACTCGGGACAGGGAAATCAGCCCCAGCATTTT,CASSYSGQGNQPQHF
TRBJ1-3,NA,TRBV25-1,NA,TGTGCCAGCACCCTCTCTGGAAACACCATATATTTT,CASTLSGNTIYF
TRBJ2-5,NA,TRBV20-1,NA,TGCAGTGCTAGGCCAGGACAAGAGACCCAGTACTTC,CSARPGQETQYF
TRBJ1-5,NA,TRBV7-2,TRBD1,TGTGCCAGCAGCGAGGGGGGACAGGTGGCCAATCAGCCCCAGCATTTT,CASSEGGQVANQPQHF
TRBJ2-1,many,TRBV2,NA,TGTGCCAGCAGCGCTTACAATGAGCAGTTCTTC,CASSAYNEQFF
TRBJ2-3,NA,TRBV15,TRBD1,TGTGCCACCAGCTCTCGGGACAGGGGGACAGATACGCAGTATTTT,CATSSRDRGTDTQYF
TRBJ1-1,few,TRBV28,NA,TGTGCCAGCAGTGAACCGGGACCGATGAACACTGAAGCTTTCTTT,CASSEPGPMNTEAFF
TRBJ1-1,NA,TRBV12-3/TRBV12-4,NA,TGTGCCAGCAGTTTGGGACAAGCTTTGAACACTGAAGCTTTCTTT,CASSLGQALNTEAFF
TRBJ2-2,few,TRBV3-1,NA,TGTGCCAGCAGTTATACAACGGCCGGGGAGCTGTTTTTT,CASSYTTAGELFF
TRBJ2-7,few,TRBV6-1,NA,TGTGCCAGCAGTGTTCCACCATCCGAGCAGTACTTC,CASSVPPSEQYF
TRBJ2-2,NA,TRBV19,NA,TGTGCCAGTAGTATAGATCTATTTAGGAGCGGGGAGCTGTTTTTT,CASSIDLFRSGELFF
TRBJ2-7,NA,TRBV20-1,TRBD1,TGCAGTGCGGGAAAGGGGGCGGGTGGCTCCTACGAGCAGTACTTC,CSAGKGAGGSYEQYF
TRBJ2-6,few,TRBV5-1,NA,TGCGCCAGCAGCAGCGACGGGGTCTCTGGGGCCAACGTCCTGACTTTC,CASSSDGVSGANVLTF
TRBJ2-5,many,TRBV12-3/TRBV12-4,NA,TGTGCCAGCAGGCGGGACTTAGAGACCCAGTACTTC,CASRRDLETQYF
TRBJ2-5,few,TRBV27,NA,TGTGCCAGCAGAAGAACAGCACAAGAGACCCAGTACTTC,CASRRTAQETQYF
TRBJ2-7,NA,TRBV12-3/TRBV12-4,NA,TGTGCCAGCAGTTTAGACAGCGGGCTTAGACGCTACGAGCAGTACTTC,CASSLDSGLRRYEQYF
TRBJ2-7,many,TRBV12-3/TRBV12-4,NA,TGTGCCAGCAGCCCCCCTGCATCCTACGAGCAGTACTTC,CASSPPASYEQYF
TRBJ1-3,few,TRBV30,NA,TGTGCCTGGAGATTTGGCGGAAACACCATATATTTT,CAWRFGGNTIYF
TRBJ1-5,many,TRBV5-5,TRBD1,TGTGCCAGCAGCTGGGGGACAGGGAATCAGCCCCAGCATTTT,CASSWGTGNQPQHF
TRBJ1-2,few,TRBV5-6,TRBD1,TGTGCCAGCAGATCGGAGCAGGGGGATAGAGGCTACACCTTC,CASRSEQGDRGYTF
TRBJ1-6,few,TRBV6-5,TRBD1,TGTGCCAGCAGTTACTCGACAGGGTGGCGTTCACCCCTCCACTTT,CASSYSTGWRSPLHF
TRBJ2-2,NA,TRBV7-2,TRBD1,TGTGCCAGCAGTTCGGGACAGGGGGCCACCGGGGAGCTGTTTTTT,CASSSGQGATGELFF
TRBJ2-6,many,TRBV4-2,TRBD1,TGTGCCAGCAGCCAAGATGATAGGGACAGGGGCCGCTCTGGGGCCAACGTCCTGACTTTC,CASSQDDRDRGRSGANVLTF
TRBJ2-7,NA,TRBV7-2,TRBD1,TGTGCCAGCAGCCCTACCCGGGACAGCTCCTACAAGCAGTACTTC,CASSPTRDSSYKQYF
TRBJ2-1,NA,TRBV15,TRBD2,TGTGCCACCGGGACTAGCAGTTACAATGAGCAGTTCTTC,CATGTSSYNEQFF
TRBJ2-3,NA,TRBV20-1,NA,TGCAGTGCTGTCAAAATACTCACAGATACGCAGTATTTT,CSAVKILTDTQYF
TRBJ2-5,NA,TRBV20-1,TRBD1,TGCAGTGCCGCGGGGACAGGTCAAGAGACCCAGTACTTC,CSAAGTGQETQYF
TRBJ2-2,NA,TRBV10-3,TRBD1,TGTGCCATCAGGGCCGGGACAGGCACCGGGGAGCTGTTTTTT,CAIRAGTGTGELFF
TRBJ2-1,NA,TRBV7-2,NA,TGTGCCAGCAGCTTAGAGGGGAACTCCTACAATGAGCAGTTCTTC,CASSLEGNSYNEQFF
TRBJ2-2,many,TRBV20-1,TRBD2,TGCAGTGCAACCGGGACTACCAACACCGGGGAGCTGTTTTTT,CSATGTTNTGELFF
TRBJ2-6,many,TRBV12-3/TRBV12-4,NA,TGTGCCAGCAGGGGGTATATTCTTGGCTCTGGGGCCAACGTCCTGACTTTC,CASRGYILGSGANVLTF
TRBJ1-2,NA,TRBV7-9,NA,TGTGCCAGCAGCTCACTACAGGCCCGGGGGACGAATGGCTACACCTTC,CASSSLQARGTNGYTF
TRBJ1-5,few,TRBV14,TRBD1,TGTGCCAGCAGCCTCGGACAGGGATCATCGCCCCAGCATTTT,CASSLGQGSSPQHF
TRBJ2-5,few,TRBV20-1,TRBD2,TGCAGTGCTAGAGACCTAGCGGGGGGGCCGTGGACCCAGTACTTC,CSARDLAGGPWTQYF
TRBJ2-5,NA,TRBV5-1,NA,TGCGCCAGCAGCTTGGCCAGGAAAATTCAAGAGACCCAGTACTTC,CASSLARKIQETQYF
TRBJ2-2,few,TRBV20-1,TRBD1,TGCAGTGCCAGTACGGGACAGGAGGCCGGGGAGCTGTTTTTT,CSASTGQEAGELFF
TRBJ2-7,many,TRBV5-1,NA,TGCGCCAGCAGCTTTATCTCCTCCTACGAGCAGTACTTC,CASSFISSYEQYF
TRBJ2-7,few,TRBV28,NA,TGTGCCAGCAGTCTAGTGGGGGCCTCCTACGAGCAGTACTTC,CASSLVGASYEQYF
TRBJ1-1,many,TRBV6-2/TRBV6-3,TRBD1,TGTGCCAGCAGGCCCAACCGATTTTGGACAGGGCCAGGGAACACTGAAGCTTTCTTT,CASRPNRFWTGPGNTEAFF